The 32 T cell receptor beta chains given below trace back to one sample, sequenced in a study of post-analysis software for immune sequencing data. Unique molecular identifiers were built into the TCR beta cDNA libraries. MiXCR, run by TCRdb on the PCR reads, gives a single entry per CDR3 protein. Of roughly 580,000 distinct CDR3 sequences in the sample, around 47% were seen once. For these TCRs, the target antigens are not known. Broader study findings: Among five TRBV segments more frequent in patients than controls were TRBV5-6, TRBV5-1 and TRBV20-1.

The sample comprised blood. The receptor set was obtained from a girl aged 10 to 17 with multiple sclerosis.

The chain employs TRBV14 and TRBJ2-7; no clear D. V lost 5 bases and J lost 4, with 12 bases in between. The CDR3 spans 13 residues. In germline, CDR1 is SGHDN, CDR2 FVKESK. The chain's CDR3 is CASSDSRSYEQYF. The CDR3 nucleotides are TGTGCCAGCAGCGACTCCAGGTCTTACGAGCAGTACTTC.

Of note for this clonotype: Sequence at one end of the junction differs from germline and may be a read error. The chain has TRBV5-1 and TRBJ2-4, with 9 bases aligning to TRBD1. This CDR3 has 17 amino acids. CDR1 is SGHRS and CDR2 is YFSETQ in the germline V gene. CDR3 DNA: TGCGCCAGCAGCTTGGAGCTACAGGGGGCGGCCAAAAACATTCGGTACTTC. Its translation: CASSLELQGAAKNIRYF.

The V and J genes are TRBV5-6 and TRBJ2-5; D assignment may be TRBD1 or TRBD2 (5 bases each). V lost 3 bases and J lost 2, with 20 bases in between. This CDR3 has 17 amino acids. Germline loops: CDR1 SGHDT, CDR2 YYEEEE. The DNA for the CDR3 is TGTGCCAGCAGCTGGGGGTTTGGGTCAGAACGTCAAGAGACCCAGTACTTC. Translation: CASSWGFGSERQETQYF.

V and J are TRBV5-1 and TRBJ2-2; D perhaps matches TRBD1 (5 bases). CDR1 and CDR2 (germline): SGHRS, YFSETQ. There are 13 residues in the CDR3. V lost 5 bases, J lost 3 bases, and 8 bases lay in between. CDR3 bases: TGCGCCAGCAGACGACAGTACACCGGGGAGCTGTTTTTT. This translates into CASRRQYTGELFF.

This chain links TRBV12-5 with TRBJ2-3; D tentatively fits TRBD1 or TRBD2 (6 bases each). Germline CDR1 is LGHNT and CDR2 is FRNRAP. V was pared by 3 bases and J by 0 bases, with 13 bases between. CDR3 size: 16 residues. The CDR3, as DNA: TGTGCTAGTGGTTTCCATAGAGGGGGGAGCACAGATACGCAGTATTTT. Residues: CASGFHRGGSTDTQYF.

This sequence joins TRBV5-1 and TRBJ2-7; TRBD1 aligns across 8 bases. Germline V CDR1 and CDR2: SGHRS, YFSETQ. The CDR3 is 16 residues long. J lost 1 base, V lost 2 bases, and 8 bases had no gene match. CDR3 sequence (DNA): TGCGCCAGCAGCTTCGACACAGGGGGTGGTTCCTACGAGCAGTACTTC. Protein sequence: CASSFDTGGGSYEQYF.

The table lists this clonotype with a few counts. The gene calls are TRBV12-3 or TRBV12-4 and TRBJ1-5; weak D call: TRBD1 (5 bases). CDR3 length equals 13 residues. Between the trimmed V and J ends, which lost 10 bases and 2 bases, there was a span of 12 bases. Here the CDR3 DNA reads TGTGCCACTGGGACCGGGGGCAATCAGCCCCAGCATTTT. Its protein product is CATGTGGNQPQHF.

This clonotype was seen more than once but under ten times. The DNA of the CDR3 is TGTGCCAGCAGTCCCGGACAGGGAGTTGACTATGGCTACACCTTC. Its translation: CASSPGQGVDYGYTF. The rearrangement uses TRBV12-3 or TRBV12-4 and TRBJ1-2; 8 bases are a match to TRBD1. The V gene end was trimmed by 5 bases and the J gene end by 3 bases; junction bases not matched to a gene: 8. This CDR3 spans 15 amino acids.

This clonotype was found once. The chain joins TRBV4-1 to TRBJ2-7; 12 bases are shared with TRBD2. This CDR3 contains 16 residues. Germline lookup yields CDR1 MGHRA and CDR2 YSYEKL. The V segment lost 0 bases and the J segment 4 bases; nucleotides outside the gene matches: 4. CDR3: CASSQEGTSGFYEQYV. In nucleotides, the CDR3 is TGCGCCAGCAGCCAAGAGGGGACTAGCGGGTTTTACGAGCAGTACGTC.

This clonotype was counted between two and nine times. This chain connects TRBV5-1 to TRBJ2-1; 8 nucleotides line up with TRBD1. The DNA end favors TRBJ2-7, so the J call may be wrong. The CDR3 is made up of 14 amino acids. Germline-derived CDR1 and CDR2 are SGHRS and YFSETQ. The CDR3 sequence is CASSLGQGWDEQYF. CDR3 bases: TGCGCCAGCAGCCTAGGACAGGGATGGGATGAGCAGTACTTC.

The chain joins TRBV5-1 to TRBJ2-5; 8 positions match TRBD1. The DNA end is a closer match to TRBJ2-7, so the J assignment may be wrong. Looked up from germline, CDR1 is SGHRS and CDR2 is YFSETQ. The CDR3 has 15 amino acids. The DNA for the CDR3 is TGCGCCAGCAGCCCACGACAGGGGACCACCTACGAGCAGTACTTC. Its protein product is CASSPRQGTTYEQYF.

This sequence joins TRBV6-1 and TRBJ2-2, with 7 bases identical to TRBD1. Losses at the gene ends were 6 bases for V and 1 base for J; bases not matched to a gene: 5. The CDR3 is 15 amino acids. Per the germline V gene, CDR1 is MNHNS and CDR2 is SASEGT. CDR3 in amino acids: CASRGQLMNTGELFF. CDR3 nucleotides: TGTGCCAGCAGGGGACAGCTAATGAACACCGGGGAGCTGTTTTTT.

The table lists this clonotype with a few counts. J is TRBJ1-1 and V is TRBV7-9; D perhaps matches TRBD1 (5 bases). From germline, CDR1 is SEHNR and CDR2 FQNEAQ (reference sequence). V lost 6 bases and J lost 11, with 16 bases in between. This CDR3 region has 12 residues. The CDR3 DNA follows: TGTGCCAGCAGTAATACCCAGGGTTTGGCTTTCTTT. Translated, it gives CASSNTQGLAFF.

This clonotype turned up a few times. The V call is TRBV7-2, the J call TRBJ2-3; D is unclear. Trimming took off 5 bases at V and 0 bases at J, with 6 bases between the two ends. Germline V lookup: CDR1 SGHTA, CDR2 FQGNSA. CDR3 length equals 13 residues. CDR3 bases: TGTGCCAGCAGCCAGCAGAGCACAGATACGCAGTATTTT. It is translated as CASSQQSTDTQYF.

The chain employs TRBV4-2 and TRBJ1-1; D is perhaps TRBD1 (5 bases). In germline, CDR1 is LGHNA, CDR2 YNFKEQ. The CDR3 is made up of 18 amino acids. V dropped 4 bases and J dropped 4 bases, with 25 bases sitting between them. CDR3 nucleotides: TGTGCCAGCAGCCCTTCGGGTCAAGGGCAGGGACGTGGCACTGAAGCTTTCTTT. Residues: CASSPSGQGQGRGTEAFF.

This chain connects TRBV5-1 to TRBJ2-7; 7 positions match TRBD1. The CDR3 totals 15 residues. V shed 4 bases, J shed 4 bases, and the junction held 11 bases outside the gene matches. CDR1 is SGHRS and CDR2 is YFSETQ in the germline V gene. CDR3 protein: CASSPGTAATYEQYF. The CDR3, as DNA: TGCGCCAGCAGCCCCGGGACAGCGGCTACTTACGAGCAGTACTTC.

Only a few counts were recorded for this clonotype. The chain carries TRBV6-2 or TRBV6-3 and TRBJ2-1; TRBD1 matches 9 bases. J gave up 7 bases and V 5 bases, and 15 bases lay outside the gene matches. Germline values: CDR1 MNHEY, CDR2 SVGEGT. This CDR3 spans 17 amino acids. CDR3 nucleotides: TGTGCCAGCAGTCCCCTTCCGGGACAGGGATTGGGAAATGAGCAGTTCTTC. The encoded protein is CASSPLPGQGLGNEQFF.

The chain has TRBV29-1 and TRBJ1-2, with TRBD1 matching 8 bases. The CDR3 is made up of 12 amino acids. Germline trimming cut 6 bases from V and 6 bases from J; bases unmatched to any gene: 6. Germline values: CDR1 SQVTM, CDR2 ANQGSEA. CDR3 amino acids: CSVEGQEDGYTF. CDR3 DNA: TGCAGCGTGGAGGGACAGGAGGATGGCTACACCTTC.

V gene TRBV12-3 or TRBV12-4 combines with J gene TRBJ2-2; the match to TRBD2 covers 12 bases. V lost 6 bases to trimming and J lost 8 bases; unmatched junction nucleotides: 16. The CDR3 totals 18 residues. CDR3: CASSPFPGLAGPGGELFF. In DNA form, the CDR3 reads TGTGCCAGCAGCCCCTTTCCGGGACTAGCGGGTCCTGGGGGGGAGCTGTTTTTT.

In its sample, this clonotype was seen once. CDR3 sequence (DNA): TGTGCCAGCAGTCCGGGACACCTTGGGACAGATACGCAGTATTTT. Protein sequence: CASSPGHLGTDTQYF. V and J are TRBV7-3 and TRBJ2-3, with D maybe TRBD1 (6 bases). Germline CDR1 is SGHTA and CDR2 is FQGTGA. The CDR3 covers 15 residues. V lost 6 bases, J lost 3 bases, and 16 bases lay in between.

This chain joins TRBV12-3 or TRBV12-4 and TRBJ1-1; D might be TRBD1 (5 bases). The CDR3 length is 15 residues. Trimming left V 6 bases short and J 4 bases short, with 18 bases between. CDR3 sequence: CASRGTPLRSTEAFF. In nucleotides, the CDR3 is TGTGCCAGCAGGGGGACCCCTTTAAGGAGCACTGAAGCTTTCTTT.

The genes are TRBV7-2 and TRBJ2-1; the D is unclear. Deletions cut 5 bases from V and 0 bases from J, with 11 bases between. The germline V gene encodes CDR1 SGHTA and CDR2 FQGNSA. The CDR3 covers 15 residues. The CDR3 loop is CASSRIGGSYNEQFF. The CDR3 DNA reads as TGTGCCAGCAGCAGGATTGGTGGCTCCTACAATGAGCAGTTCTTC.

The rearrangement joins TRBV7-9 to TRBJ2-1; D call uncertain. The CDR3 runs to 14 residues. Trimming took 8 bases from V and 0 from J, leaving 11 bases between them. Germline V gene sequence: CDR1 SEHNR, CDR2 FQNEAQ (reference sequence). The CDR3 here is CASVGGVSYNEQFF. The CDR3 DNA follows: TGTGCCAGCGTGGGCGGAGTCTCCTACAATGAGCAGTTCTTC.

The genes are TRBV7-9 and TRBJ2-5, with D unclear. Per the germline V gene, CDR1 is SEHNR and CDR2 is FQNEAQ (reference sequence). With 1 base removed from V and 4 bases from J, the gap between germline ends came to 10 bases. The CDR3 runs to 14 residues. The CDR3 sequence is CASSLVGVPETQYF. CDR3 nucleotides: TGTGCCAGCAGCTTAGTGGGCGTCCCAGAGACCCAGTACTTC.

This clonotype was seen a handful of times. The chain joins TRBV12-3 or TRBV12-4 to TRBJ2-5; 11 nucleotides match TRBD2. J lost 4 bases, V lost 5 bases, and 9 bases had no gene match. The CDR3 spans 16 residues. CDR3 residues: CASSLGTSGLRETQYF. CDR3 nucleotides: TGTGCCAGCAGTCTCGGGACTAGCGGTCTCCGAGAGACCCAGTACTTC.

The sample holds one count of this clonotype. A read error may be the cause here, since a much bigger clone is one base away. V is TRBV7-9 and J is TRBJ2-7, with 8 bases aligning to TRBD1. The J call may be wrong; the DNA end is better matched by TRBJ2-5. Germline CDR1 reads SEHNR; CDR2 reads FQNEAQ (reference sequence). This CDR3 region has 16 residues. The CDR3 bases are TGTGCCAGCAGCCCACGGACAGGGAACGATGGAGGGACCCAGTACTTC. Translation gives CASSPRTGNDGGTQYF.

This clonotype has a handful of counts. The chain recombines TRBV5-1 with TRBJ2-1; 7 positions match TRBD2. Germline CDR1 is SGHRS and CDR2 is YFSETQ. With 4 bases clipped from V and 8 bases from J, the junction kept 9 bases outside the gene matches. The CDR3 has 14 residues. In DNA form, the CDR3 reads TGCGCCAGCAGCCGGACCGGGGGGTGGGATGAGCAGTTCTTC. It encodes CASSRTGGWDEQFF.

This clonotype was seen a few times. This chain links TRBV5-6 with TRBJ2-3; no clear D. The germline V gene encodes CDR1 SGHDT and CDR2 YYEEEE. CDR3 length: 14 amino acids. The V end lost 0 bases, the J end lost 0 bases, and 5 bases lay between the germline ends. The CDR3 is CASSLVLSTDTQYF. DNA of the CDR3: TGTGCCAGCAGCTTGGTTCTTAGCACAGATACGCAGTATTTT. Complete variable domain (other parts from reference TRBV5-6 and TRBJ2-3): DAGVTQSPTHLIKTRGQQVTLRCSPKSGHDTVSWYQQALGQGPQFIFQYYEEEERQRGNFPDRFSGHQFPNYSSELNVNALLLGDSALYLCASSLVLSTDTQYFGPGTRLTVL.

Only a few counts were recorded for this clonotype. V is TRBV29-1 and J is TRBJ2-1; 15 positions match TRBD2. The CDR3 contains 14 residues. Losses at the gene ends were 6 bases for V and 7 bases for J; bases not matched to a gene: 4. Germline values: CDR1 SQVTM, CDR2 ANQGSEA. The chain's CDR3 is CSVAGTSGRNEQFF. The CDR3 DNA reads TGCAGCGTCGCTGGGACTAGCGGGAGGAATGAGCAGTTCTTC.

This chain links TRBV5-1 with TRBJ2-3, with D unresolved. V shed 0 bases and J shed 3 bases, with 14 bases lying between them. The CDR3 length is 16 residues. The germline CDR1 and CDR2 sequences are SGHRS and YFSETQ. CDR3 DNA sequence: TGCGCCAGCAGCTTGGTAGGAGCTGCGCAGACAGATACGCAGTATTTT. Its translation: CASSLVGAAQTDTQYF.

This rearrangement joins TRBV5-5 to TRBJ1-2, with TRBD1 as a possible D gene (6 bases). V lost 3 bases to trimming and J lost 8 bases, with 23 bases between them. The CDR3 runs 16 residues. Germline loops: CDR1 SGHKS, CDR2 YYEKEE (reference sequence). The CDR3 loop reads CASSSNSQGFPGGYTF. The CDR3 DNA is TGTGCCAGCAGCTCAAACTCACAGGGCTTCCCCGGAGGCTACACCTTC. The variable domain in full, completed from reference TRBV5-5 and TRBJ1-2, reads DAGVTQSPTHLIKTRGQQVTLRCSPISGHKSVSWYQQVLGQGPQFIFQYYEKEERGRGNFPDRFSARQFPNYSSELNVNALLLGDSALYLCASSSNSQGFPGGYTFGSGTRLTVV.

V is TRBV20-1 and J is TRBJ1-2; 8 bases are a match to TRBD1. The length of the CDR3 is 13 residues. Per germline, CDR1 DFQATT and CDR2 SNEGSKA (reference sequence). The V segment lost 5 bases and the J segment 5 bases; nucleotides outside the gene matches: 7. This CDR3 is CSARTGQEYGYTF. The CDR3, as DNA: TGCAGTGCTCGGACAGGGCAAGAGTATGGCTACACCTTC.